The 10 T cell receptor beta chains listed next were all sequenced from one sample in a study of neurological immune-mediated disorders. TCRdb reprocessed the 5' RACE reads via MiXCR and lists one record per CDR3 protein. Among more than 70,000 distinct CDR3 sequences listed, 15% to 20% were seen once. Sequenced sample: PBMCs. The receptors come from a woman in her forties in good health.

In this sample, this clonotype turned up a few times. The CDR3 sequence: CSASLAGGTSGANVLTF. In DNA form, the CDR3 reads TGCAGTGCTTCCCTAGCGGGGGGCACTTCTGGGGCCAACGTCCTGACTTTC. This rearrangement joins TRBV20-1 to TRBJ2-6, with 11 bases that match TRBD2. The germline V gene encodes CDR1 DFQATT and CDR2 SNEGSKA (reference sequence). The CDR3 length is 17 residues. V was pared by 5 bases and J by 1 base, with 7 bases of the junction left unmatched.

This clonotype was seen many times. The rearrangement joins TRBV5-1 to TRBJ2-5; 7 bases are a match to TRBD2. The CDR3 length is 13 residues. The germline V gene has CDR1 SGHRS and CDR2 YFSETQ. The V segment lost 4 bases and the J segment 5 bases; nucleotides outside the gene matches: 5. The CDR3 loop is CASSPRLAETQYF. In nucleotides, the CDR3 is TGCGCCAGCAGCCCCCGACTAGCTGAGACCCAGTACTTC. Drawing the rest from reference TRBV5-1 and TRBJ2-5, the complete variable domain is KAGVTQTPRYLIKTRGQQVTLSCSPISGHRSVSWYQQTPGQGLQFLFEYFSETQRNKGNFPGRFSGRQFSNSRSEMNVSTLELGDSALYLCASSPRLAETQYFGPGTRLLVL.

This clonotype appeared many times. The chain uses TRBV20-1 and TRBJ2-1, with 14 bases fitting TRBD2. This CDR3 has 16 residues. Germline loops: CDR1 DFQATT, CDR2 SNEGSKA (reference sequence). J lost 3 bases, V lost 6 bases, and 7 bases had no gene match. The CDR3 bases are TGCAGTGCGGAACCGGGACTAGCGGGGGACTACAATGAGCAGTTCTTC. Its translation: CSAEPGLAGDYNEQFF.

This clonotype occurred many times. The chain carries TRBV5-1 and TRBJ2-2; D unresolved. Germline V gene lookup returns CDR1 SGHRS and CDR2 YFSETQ. The V end was cut by 2 bases, the J end by 2 bases, with 13 bases between. The CDR3 spans 16 residues. As DNA, the CDR3 is TGCGCCAGCAGCTTCGAAGACACCTCTAACACCGGGGAGCTGTTTTTT. It translates to CASSFEDTSNTGELFF.

This clonotype was observed many times. V and J are TRBV15 and TRBJ2-1, with D perhaps TRBD1 (6 bases). The ends were cut back, 3 bases at V and 2 bases at J, with 11 bases in the middle. CDR1 and CDR2 (germline): LNHNV, YYDKDF (reference sequence). The CDR3 is made up of 15 amino acids. Written as DNA, the CDR3 is TGTGCCACCAGCAGGGACAGCAATACCTACAATGAGCAGTTCTTC. It encodes CATSRDSNTYNEQFF. Looking up the rest from reference TRBV15 and TRBJ2-1 gives the full variable domain: DAMVIQNPRYQVTQFGKPVTLSCSQTLNHNVMYWYQQKSSQAPKLLFHYYDKDFNNEADTPDNFQSRRPNTSFCFLDIRSPGLGDTAMYLCATSRDSNTYNEQFFGPGTRLTVL.

The V and J genes are TRBV4-2 and TRBJ2-7; 8 bases align to TRBD1. There are 14 residues in the CDR3. Germline CDR1 and CDR2: LGHNA and YNFKEQ. V was clipped by 1 base and J by 5 bases; unmatched bases: 4. As DNA, the CDR3 is TGTGCCAGCAGCCAAGGGACAGGGAGAGACGAGCAGTACTTC. Protein sequence: CASSQGTGRDEQYF.

This clonotype was recorded at least ten times. The chain uses TRBV12-3 or TRBV12-4 and TRBJ2-3; TRBD1 aligns across 12 bases. V shed 4 bases, J shed 0 bases, and the junction held 8 bases outside the gene matches. The length of the CDR3 is 18 residues. This CDR3 is CASSSPGQGALSTDTQYF. DNA of the CDR3: TGTGCCAGCAGTTCTCCGGGACAGGGGGCCCTAAGCACAGATACGCAGTATTTT.

This clonotype was seen repeatedly, ten times or more. The chain uses TRBV20-1 and TRBJ1-2; D remains ambiguous. Trimming cost V 3 bases and J 4 bases, with 9 bases left between them. CDR3 size: 12 residues. Germline V CDR1 and CDR2: DFQATT, SNEGSKA (reference sequence). CDR3 nucleotides: TGCAGTGCTAGGGTGGGCGGCTATGGCTACACCTTC. It is translated as CSARVGGYGYTF.

This clonotype was found many times. The chain joins TRBV6-5 to TRBJ1-2; 8 nucleotides agree with TRBD1. Germline-derived CDR1 and CDR2 are MNHEY and SVGAGI. The J segment lost 8 bases and the V segment lost 0 bases, leaving 2 bases of the junction unmatched. This CDR3 comprises 13 residues. As DNA, the CDR3 is TGTGCCAGCAGTTACTCCACAGGGGGGGGCTACACCTTC. It codes for CASSYSTGGGYTF.

This clonotype has ten or more counts. The chain employs TRBV28 and TRBJ2-5; 7 nucleotides agree with TRBD2. The CDR3 spans 17 residues. CDR1 is MDHEN and CDR2 is SYDVKM in the germline V gene. V lost 3 bases to trimming and J lost 7 bases; unmatched junction nucleotides: 17. This chain's CDR3 is CASSLGEASGPPLTQYF. CDR3 in DNA: TGTGCCAGCAGTTTGGGGGAAGCTAGCGGCCCCCCGTTGACCCAGTACTTC.